Shown below are 18 T cell receptor beta chains from a single sample sequenced in a study of long-term antiretroviral therapy in people with HIV. The authors ran the immunoSEQ assay, v3.0, at survey level. Some clones are missing from TCRdb's copy, which holds only in-frame ones; the method was immunoSEQ multiplex PCR. The sample carries roughly 30,000 clones, around nine tenths recorded once. The sample here was unsorted PBMCs, taken 1.8 years after starting antiretroviral therapy. The receptors originated from a young woman with HIV.

The CDR3 region is CASSNTLVNQPQHF. DNA for the CDR3: TGTGCCAGCAGCAACACGCTGGTAAATCAGCCCCAGCATTTT. The J gene is TRBJ1-5, the V gene TRBV7-9; D remains unclear. The germline CDR1 and CDR2 sequences are SEHNR and FQNEAQ (reference sequence). V lost 5 bases and J 4 bases, leaving 12 bases between the germline ends. This CDR3 is built from 14 residues.

J is TRBJ1-1 and V is TRBV28; no firm D call. Germline V gene data show CDR1 as MDHEN and CDR2 as SYDVKM. The germline V and J ends were trimmed by 9 bases and 0 bases, with 17 bases remaining between them. The CDR3 length is 15 residues. The CDR3 spells CASPPLTSMNTEAFF. In DNA form, the CDR3 reads TGTGCCAGTCCACCCTTGACAAGTATGAACACTGAAGCTTTCTTT.

V is TRBV7-9 and J is TRBJ2-7, with 7 positions matching TRBD2. Germline V gene data show CDR1 as SEHNR and CDR2 as FQNEAQ (reference sequence). The length of the CDR3 is 16 residues. The ends lost 8 bases at V and 3 bases at J; junction bases unmatched: 16. The CDR3 is CASLGTIAGVIYEQYF. The CDR3 DNA follows: TGTGCCAGCCTAGGGACCATTGCGGGAGTGATCTACGAGCAGTACTTC.

The rearrangement uses TRBV6-5 and TRBJ2-1; 11 nucleotides line up with TRBD2. Germline values: CDR1 MNHEY, CDR2 SVGAGI. V shed 5 bases, J shed 4 bases, and the junction held 1 base outside the gene matches. The CDR3 is made up of 14 amino acids. The CDR3 protein is CASSGTSGYNEQFF. CDR3 sequence (DNA): TGTGCCAGCAGTGGGACTAGCGGATACAATGAGCAGTTCTTC.

The chain joins TRBV28 to TRBJ1-4; TRBD1 is a possible D gene (5 bases). Looked up from germline, CDR1 is MDHEN and CDR2 is SYDVKM. CDR3 length equals 15 residues. V was clipped by 5 bases and J by 7 bases, with 17 bases between them. CDR3 DNA: TGTGCCAGCAGTCCCCAGGGAGGGGTGGGTGAAAAACTGTTTTTT. It yields the protein CASSPQGGVGEKLFF.

The V gene is TRBV5-6, the J gene TRBJ2-7, with 7 bases fitting TRBD1. J was trimmed by 1 base and V by 5 bases; bases with no gene match: 9. CDR1 is SGHDT, CDR2 YYEEEE, per germline. The CDR3 contains 15 residues. The CDR3 nucleotides are TGTGCCAGCAGTTCGACGGGACAGTCGTCCTACGAGCAGTACTTC. Its translation: CASSSTGQSSYEQYF.

The chain links TRBV18 to TRBJ1-2, with D maybe TRBD1 (5 bases). The CDR3 is 14 residues long. Germline lookup yields CDR1 KGHSH and CDR2 LQKENI. V was cut by 0 bases and J by 2 bases, with 7 bases left in between. The CDR3 loop reads CASSPPGRNYGYTF. The CDR3 coding sequence is TGTGCCAGCTCACCACCGGGACGGAACTATGGCTACACCTTC.

The chain couples TRBV7-9 to TRBJ2-1, with 16 bases aligning to TRBD2. CDR3 length: 19 amino acids. The junction had 17 bases not matched to a gene; V was cut back by 7 bases and J by 8 bases. CDR1 is SEHNR and CDR2 is FQNEAQ in the germline V gene (reference sequence). The CDR3 DNA is TGTGCCAGCATGCGGGCCGGGACTAGCGGGAGGGCCGTGGCCCATGAGCAGTTCTTC. Encoded protein: CASMRAGTSGRAVAHEQFF.

The chain couples TRBV2 to TRBJ1-2, with a tentative D call TRBD1 (5 bases). This CDR3 comprises 13 residues. Trimming stripped 7 bases from V and 2 bases from J, with 11 bases between. The germline gives CDR1 SNHLY, CDR2 FYNNEI. CDR3 DNA: TGTGCCAGCACGCCCTGGGGGAACTATGGCTACACCTTC. Its translation is CASTPWGNYGYTF.

This rearrangement joins TRBV11-2 to TRBJ2-7, with TRBD1 matching over 8 bases. J lost 4 bases, V lost 1 base, and 6 bases had no gene match. The CDR3 covers 15 residues. Germline V gene sequence: CDR1 SGHAT, CDR2 FQNNGV. The CDR3 is CASSLGQGFLYEQYF. The CDR3 nucleotides are TGTGCCAGCAGCTTAGGACAGGGGTTCTTGTACGAGCAGTACTTC.

The chain joins TRBV7-6 to TRBJ2-2; no reliable D call. From germline, CDR1 is SGHVS and CDR2 FNYEAQ. The CDR3 spans 14 residues. The V end lost 7 bases, the J end lost 2 bases, and 11 bases lay between the germline ends. CDR3 coding DNA: TGTGCCAGCACCCGGGTAGGAAACACCGGGGAGCTGTTTTTT. Translating it yields CASTRVGNTGELFF.

This chain uses TRBV27 with TRBJ2-1, with D hard to call. Trimming stripped 6 bases from V and 6 bases from J, with 15 bases between. Germline V lookup: CDR1 MNHEY, CDR2 SMNVEV (reference sequence). CDR3 length: 14 residues. The CDR3 DNA reads TGTGCCAGCAGCCTAGAGGCCGCCCCCAATGAGCAGTTCTTC. As protein: CASSLEAAPNEQFF.

The chain couples TRBV27 to TRBJ2-3, with TRBD2 identical over 10 bases. The CDR3 consists of 15 residues. The germline CDR1 and CDR2 sequences are MNHEY and SMNVEV (reference sequence). The V segment lost 3 bases and the J segment 4 bases; nucleotides outside the gene matches: 4. The CDR3 sequence: CASSLSGRGADTQYF. The DNA for the CDR3 is TGTGCCAGCAGTTTGAGCGGGAGGGGGGCAGATACGCAGTATTTT.

Only a few counts were recorded for this clone. The chain is built from TRBV5-1 and TRBJ1-5; 9 bases map to TRBD1. There are 15 residues in the CDR3. The V gene end was trimmed by 0 bases and the J gene end by 5 bases; junction bases not matched to a gene: 3. The germline V gene encodes CDR1 SGHRS and CDR2 YFSETQ. CDR3 sequence: CASSLEGTGYQPQHF. The CDR3 nucleotides are TGCGCCAGCAGCTTGGAGGGGACAGGGTATCAGCCCCAGCATTTT.

The V gene is TRBV21-1, the J gene TRBJ2-7; the table's TRBD1 call for D was not verified on the DNA. TRBV21-1 is given as a pseudogene. The CDR3 covers 21 residues. For the CDR3, the DNA is TGTGCCAGCAGCAAAGCGCTGGGTCGGTGGGTGGTGGGGACAGAAAGGGGCGAGCAGTACTTC. Protein product: CASSKALGRWVVGTERGEQYF.

The chain couples TRBV6-1 to TRBJ2-7; no firm D call. Trimming pared 7 bases from V and 3 bases from J, leaving 7 bases between. Germline loops: CDR1 MNHNS, CDR2 SASEGT. The CDR3 spans 11 residues. CDR3 amino acids: CASTANYEQYF. DNA of the CDR3: TGTGCCAGCACCGCTAACTACGAGCAGTACTTC.

The V call is TRBV6-6, the J call TRBJ2-7; D perhaps matches TRBD2 (5 bases). The germline V gene has CDR1 MNHNY and CDR2 SVGAGI (reference sequence). The CDR3 covers 14 residues. V was shortened by 5 bases and J by 10 bases, with 21 bases between the two germline ends. This chain's CDR3 is CASSPRAASEEQYF. CDR3 DNA sequence: TGTGCCAGCAGTCCCCGGGCCGCCTCGGAGGAACAGTACTTC.

This chain joins TRBV7-9 and TRBJ2-7; 7 positions match TRBD2. V shed 4 bases and J 6 bases; nucleotides not matched to a gene: 3. This CDR3 has 12 residues. Germline V gene lookup returns CDR1 SEHNR and CDR2 FQNEAQ (reference sequence). The CDR3 sequence: CASSWGGSEQYF. The DNA for the CDR3 is TGTGCCAGCAGCTGGGGGGGTTCCGAGCAGTACTTC.